A selection of T cell receptor beta chains follows, all from one sample in a study of early T cells in non-severe SARS-CoV-2 infection. TCRdb independently ran MiXCR on the 5' RACE reads; one entry per CDR3 protein. The profile shows about 110,000 distinct CDR3 sequences, around 10% of them singletons. The sample comprised whole blood. These TCRs come from an adult who was a healthcare worker with PCR-confirmed SARS-CoV-2 infection or an uninfected control (not recorded which). Both conserved end residues are part of each CDR3. The order of the fields is CDR3 length, J gene, V gene, D gene, clone size, CDR3 DNA, CDR3 protein. The D gene is left open where the match is weak. For some rows the clone size is stated as once, few or many, or as a class when expanded; others skip it.

16	TRBJ2-3	TRBV24-1	-	-	TGTGCCACCAGTGGACGTTTAGGGGGTAAAGCAGATACGCAGTATTTT	CATSGRLGGKADTQYF
16	TRBJ1-1	TRBV12-3/TRBV12-4	-	-	TGTGCCAGCAGTTTTCTGGGGATACAAATGAACACTGAAGCTTTCTTT	CASSFLGIQMNTEAFF
16	TRBJ2-2	TRBV5-4	TRBD2	few	TGTGCCAGCAGGAACCGAGCGGGAGCGGTCACCGGGGAGCTGTTTTTT	CASRNRAGAVTGELFF
15	TRBJ1-2	TRBV28	-	many	TGTGCCAGCAGAAGACCGGGAAAGTCGAACTATGGCTACACCTTC	CASRRPGKSNYGYTF
14	TRBJ2-5	TRBV11-1	TRBD1	many	TGTGCCAGCAGCGACGGACAGGGGCCGGAGACCCAGTACTTC	CASSDGQGPETQYF
16	TRBJ2-1	TRBV3-1	TRBD2	few	TGTGCCAGCAGCCACCGACTAGCGGGAGGGCGGGATGAGCAGTTCTTC	CASSHRLAGGRDEQFF
12	TRBJ1-5	TRBV10-2	-	-	TGCGCCAGCAGTGATAGCAATCAGCCCCAGCATTTT	CASSDSNQPQHF
16	TRBJ2-3	TRBV7-9	-	few	TGTGCCAGCAGCTTATATGAGGGGTGGAGCACAGATACGCAGTATTTT	CASSLYEGWSTDTQYF
15	TRBJ2-7	TRBV9	-	few	TGTGCCAGCAGCCCCGCGGACTACAAGACCTACGAGCAGTACTTC	CASSPADYKTYEQYF
18	TRBJ2-1	TRBV11-3	TRBD2	many	TGTGCCAGCAGCTTAGACGTGCCAGCGGGAAGCTCCTACAATGAGCAGTTCTTC	CASSLDVPAGSSYNEQFF
12	TRBJ2-7	TRBV2	-	-	TGTGCCAGCAGGGCACTAGTTGGTGCGCAGTACTTC	CASRALVGAQYF
19	TRBJ1-1	TRBV5-1	TRBD1	many	TGCGCCAGCAGCTTGTTATTTAGGGGGCCCAGGTTCCCCACCTTTGAAGCTTTCTTT	CASSLLFRGPRFPTFEAFF
15	TRBJ2-1	TRBV28	-	-	TGTGCCAGCAGCCCACCGAGACTACCTTACAATGAGCAGTTCTTC	CASSPPRLPYNEQFF
14	TRBJ2-4	TRBV7-8	-	many	TGTGCCAGCAGCTTCCCAGGGGATGGGGACATTCAGTACTTC	CASSFPGDGDIQYF
14	TRBJ2-7	TRBV5-5	-	few	TGTGCCAGCAGCTTACAGGGAATTGGCTTCGAGCAGTACTTC	CASSLQGIGFEQYF
18	TRBJ2-7	TRBV12-3/TRBV12-4	TRBD2	few	TGTGCCAGCAGTTCCTTCCTTAGCGGGAGAGGTCCCTCCTACGAGCAGTACTTC	CASSSFLSGRGPSYEQYF
14	TRBJ2-1	TRBV18	-	-	TGTGCCAGCTCAGGAATAGACGGACCGAATGAGCAGTTCTTC	CASSGIDGPNEQFF
13	TRBJ2-1	TRBV6-2/TRBV6-3	-	-	TGTGCCAGCCGCACCCCCTCCTACAATGAGCAGTTCTTC	CASRTPSYNEQFF
14	TRBJ1-1	TRBV7-3	-	many	TGTGCCAGCAGACTGGACAGTACTAAGACTGAAGCTTTCTTT	CASRLDSTKTEAFF
13	TRBJ2-5	TRBV15	-	-	TGTGCCACCAGCAGGGGACTGCTAGAGACCCAGTACTTC	CATSRGLLETQYF
16	TRBJ2-7	TRBV5-5	TRBD1	-	TGTGCCAGCAGCCAGGACCGGGACAGGGGTTCGTACGAGCAGTACTTC	CASSQDRDRGSYEQYF
16	TRBJ2-1	TRBV13	TRBD1	many	TGTGCCAGCAGCTTAGGCCGGACAGGAGAAAACAATGAGCAGTTCTTC	CASSLGRTGENNEQFF